The 3 T cell receptor beta chains reported below all come from one sample, sequenced in a study of blood T cell repertoires in COVID-19. The table came from immunoSEQ multiplex PCR; TCRdb's copy has only in-frame clones and leaves some out. The sample yields around 150,000 clones, about nine tenths seen once. The sample taken for sequencing was peripheral blood. These receptors came from an older woman with active or convalescent COVID-19.

The genes are TRBV4-1 and TRBJ1-2; D not resolved. Trimming took 3 bases from V and 2 from J, leaving 10 bases between them. This CDR3 has 14 residues. Germline CDR1 and CDR2: MGHRA and YSYEKL. CDR3 region: CASSQDLSNYGYTF. The CDR3 nucleotides are TGCGCCAGCAGCCAGGATCTTAGCAACTATGGCTACACCTTC.

The rearrangement joins TRBV6-1 to TRBJ1-1, with D unresolved. In germline, CDR1 is MNHNS, CDR2 SASEGT. CDR3 length: 12 amino acids. Deletions cut 2 bases from V and 5 bases from J, with 6 bases between. In DNA form, the CDR3 reads TGTGCCAGCAGTGAACTTGTGACTGAAGCTTTCTTT. Protein sequence: CASSELVTEAFF.

This chain uses TRBV30 with TRBJ2-2, with D perhaps TRBD1 (7 bases). This CDR3 has 17 residues. CDR1 and CDR2 (germline): GTSNPN, SVGIG (reference sequence). V gave up 3 bases and J gave up 0 bases, with 17 bases separating them. The CDR3 loop is CAWRRDFGTANTGELFF. In DNA, the CDR3 is TGTGCCTGGAGGAGGGACTTTGGGACAGCGAACACCGGGGAGCTGTTTTTT.